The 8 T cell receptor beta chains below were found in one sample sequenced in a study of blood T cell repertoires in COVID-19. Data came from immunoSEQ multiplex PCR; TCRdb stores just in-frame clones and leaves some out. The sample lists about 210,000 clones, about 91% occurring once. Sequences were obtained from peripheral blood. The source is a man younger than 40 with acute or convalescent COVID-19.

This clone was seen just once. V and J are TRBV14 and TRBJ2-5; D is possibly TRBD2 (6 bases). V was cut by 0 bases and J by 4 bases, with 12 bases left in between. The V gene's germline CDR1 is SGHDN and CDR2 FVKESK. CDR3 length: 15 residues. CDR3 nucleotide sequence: TGTGCCAGCAGCCAAGATTATCTGGGGGGAGAGACCCAGTACTTC. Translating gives CASSQDYLGGETQYF.

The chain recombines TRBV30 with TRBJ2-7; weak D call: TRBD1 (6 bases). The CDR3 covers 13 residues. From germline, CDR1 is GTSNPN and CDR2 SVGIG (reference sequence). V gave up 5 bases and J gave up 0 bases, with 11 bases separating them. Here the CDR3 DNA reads TGTGCCTGGGCTATGGACAGCTCCTACGAGCAGTACTTC. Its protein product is CAWAMDSSYEQYF.

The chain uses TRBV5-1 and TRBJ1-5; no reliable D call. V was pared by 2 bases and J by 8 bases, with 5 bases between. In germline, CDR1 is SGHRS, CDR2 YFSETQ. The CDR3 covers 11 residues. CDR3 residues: CASSFCEPQHF. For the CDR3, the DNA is TGCGCCAGCAGCTTTTGCGAGCCCCAGCATTTT. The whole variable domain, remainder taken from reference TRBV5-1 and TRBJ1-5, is KAGVTQTPRYLIKTRGQQVTLSCSPISGHRSVSWYQQTPGQGLQFLFEYFSETQRNKGNFPGRFSGRQFSNSRSEMNVSTLELGDSALYLCASSFCEPQHFGDGTRLSIL.

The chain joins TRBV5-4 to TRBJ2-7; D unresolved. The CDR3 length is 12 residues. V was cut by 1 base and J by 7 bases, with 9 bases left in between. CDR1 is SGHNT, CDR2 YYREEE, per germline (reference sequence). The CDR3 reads CASSLPDGEQYF. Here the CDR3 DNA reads TGTGCCAGCAGCTTGCCCGACGGGGAGCAGTACTTC. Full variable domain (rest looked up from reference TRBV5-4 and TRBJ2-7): ETGVTQSPTHLIKTRGQQVTLRCSSQSGHNTVSWYQQALGQGPQFIFQYYREEENGRGNFPPRFSGLQFPNYSSELNVNALELDDSALYLCASSLPDGEQYFGPGTRLTVT.

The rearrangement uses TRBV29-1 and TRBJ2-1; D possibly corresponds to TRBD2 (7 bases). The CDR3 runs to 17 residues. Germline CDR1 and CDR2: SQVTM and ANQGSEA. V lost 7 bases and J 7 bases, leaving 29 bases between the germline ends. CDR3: CSGAGSQAGRGGNEQFF. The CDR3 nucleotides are TGCAGCGGGGCGGGCTCTCAAGCGGGGCGAGGGGGTAATGAGCAGTTCTTC.

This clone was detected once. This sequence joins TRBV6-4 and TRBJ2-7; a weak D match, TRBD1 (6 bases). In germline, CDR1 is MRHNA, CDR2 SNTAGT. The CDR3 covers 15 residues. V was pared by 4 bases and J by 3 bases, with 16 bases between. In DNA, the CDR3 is TGTGCCAGCAGTGCTAGGGGGAGAATGGTCTACGAGCAGTACTTC. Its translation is CASSARGRMVYEQYF.

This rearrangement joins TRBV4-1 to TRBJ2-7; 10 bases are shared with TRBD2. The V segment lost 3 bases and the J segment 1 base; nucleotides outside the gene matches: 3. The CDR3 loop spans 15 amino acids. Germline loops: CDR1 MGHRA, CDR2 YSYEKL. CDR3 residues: CASSHGTSVSYEQYF. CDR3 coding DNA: TGCGCCAGCAGCCATGGGACTAGCGTGTCCTACGAGCAGTACTTC.

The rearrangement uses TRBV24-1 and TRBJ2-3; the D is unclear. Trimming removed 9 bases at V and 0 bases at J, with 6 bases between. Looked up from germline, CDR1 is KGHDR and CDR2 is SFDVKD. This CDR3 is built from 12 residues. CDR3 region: CATGTSTDTQYF. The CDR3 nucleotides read TGTGCCACCGGTACTAGCACAGATACGCAGTATTTT.